Shown below are 17 T cell receptor beta chains from a single sample sequenced in a study of naive and memory T cell subsets. The library had UMIs added by 3' ligation of an oligonucleotide to TCR cDNA. Amplification of ligated cDNA took four PCR rounds with SP2 and nested alpha and beta constant primers. Via MiXCR, TCRdb re-called the 5' RACE reads, giving one row per CDR3 protein. Here the sample spans about 62,000 distinct CDR3 sequences, more than 6% being singletons. The origin of the receptors is a female donor in good health.

This clonotype was seen many times. The J gene is TRBJ2-1, the V gene TRBV6-6; D gene uncertain. The V and J ends lost 7 bases and 5 bases respectively, with 12 bases between them. This CDR3 is 13 amino acids long. From germline, CDR1 is MNHNY and CDR2 SVGAGI (reference sequence). The CDR3 bases are TGTGCCAGCAAATGGCACCCCGACAATGAGCAGTTCTTC. Amino acid sequence: CASKWHPDNEQFF.

V is TRBV28 and J is TRBJ1-2; no definite D call. There are 13 residues in the CDR3. Trimming removed 1 base at V and 4 bases at J, with 7 bases between. In germline, CDR1 is MDHEN, CDR2 SYDVKM. The CDR3 sequence: CASSLYGRYGYTF. DNA of the CDR3: TGTGCCAGCAGTTTATATGGACGCTATGGCTACACCTTC.

In this sample, this clonotype turned up many times. The V and J genes are TRBV28 and TRBJ1-6; D may be TRBD1 (5 bases). The CDR3 is made up of 13 amino acids. Germline lookup yields CDR1 MDHEN and CDR2 SYDVKM. Trimming removed 6 bases at V and 6 bases at J, with 9 bases between. The CDR3 nucleotides are TGTGCCAGCAGCACAGGAGGTAATTCACCCCTCCACTTT. Amino acid sequence: CASSTGGNSPLHF.

The V and J genes are TRBV6-2 or TRBV6-3 and TRBJ2-5; no reliable D call. V was cut by 0 bases and J by 5 bases, with 19 bases left in between. CDR1 is MNHEY and CDR2 is SVGEGT in the germline V gene. The CDR3 contains 17 residues. CDR3 amino acids: CASSYSWVAPLRETQYF. The CDR3 nucleotides are TGTGCCAGCAGTTACTCGTGGGTAGCTCCCCTCAGGGAGACCCAGTACTTC.

This clonotype was recorded a few times. This chain joins TRBV11-2 and TRBJ1-1; D is undetermined. V dropped 1 base and J dropped 5 bases, with 17 bases sitting between them. The CDR3 spans 16 residues. Germline V CDR1 and CDR2: SGHAT, FQNNGV. The CDR3 protein is CASSLGGNLYRTEAFF. For the CDR3, the DNA is TGTGCCAGCAGCTTAGGAGGGAATTTATATCGGACTGAAGCTTTCTTT.

There are many counts of this clonotype. The chain links TRBV7-2 to TRBJ1-2, with D tentatively TRBD1 (5 bases). The CDR3 has 16 amino acids. Germline V gene sequence: CDR1 SGHTA, CDR2 FQGNSA. With 5 bases removed from V and 2 bases from J, the gap between germline ends came to 18 bases. CDR3 region: CASSPFLGGRNYGYTF. The CDR3 DNA reads as TGTGCCAGCAGCCCTTTTTTGGGGGGGAGGAACTATGGCTACACCTTC.

This clonotype has just a few counts. The rearrangement joins TRBV3-1 to TRBJ2-5, with a weak D call TRBD1 (5 bases). Looked up from germline, CDR1 is LGHDT and CDR2 is YNNKEL (reference sequence). This CDR3 is 14 amino acids long. The V gene lost 1 base and the J gene lost 3 bases, with 9 bases spanning the gap. CDR3 in amino acids: CASSQVATEETQYF. The CDR3 region has the DNA TGTGCCAGCAGCCAAGTCGCGACAGAAGAGACCCAGTACTTC.

This clonotype was seen a few times. The chain combines TRBV28 with TRBJ2-2; 8 bases match TRBD1. The CDR3 runs to 16 residues. The V segment lost 6 bases and the J segment 6 bases; nucleotides outside the gene matches: 12. Germline CDR1 MDHEN, CDR2 SYDVKM. Written as DNA, the CDR3 is TGTGCCAGCAGCGCCTCATCGGACAGGGCTTCCGGGGAGCTGTTTTTT. Protein: CASSASSDRASGELFF.

At least ten counts were recorded for this clonotype. The chain couples TRBV29-1 to TRBJ2-1; D gene ambiguous. V was trimmed by 7 bases and J by 8 bases, leaving 15 bases between them. The CDR3 contains 12 residues. Germline V CDR1 and CDR2: SQVTM, ANQGSEA. The CDR3 reads CSGKRLIDEQFF. DNA for the CDR3: TGCAGCGGAAAACGACTCATTGATGAGCAGTTCTTC.

This clonotype was recorded at least ten times. V usage is TRBV11-2 and J usage is TRBJ2-1; the D is unclear. The CDR3 contains 16 residues. Germline V lookup: CDR1 SGHAT, CDR2 FQNNGV. V was cut by 5 bases and J by 0 bases, with 14 bases left in between. CDR3 DNA: TGTGCCAGCAGCCCCTCGTTCGGTAGCTCCTACAATGAGCAGTTCTTC. Translating gives CASSPSFGSSYNEQFF.

This chain uses TRBV7-9 with TRBJ2-3; no clear D. CDR1 and CDR2 (germline): SEHNR, FQNEAQ (reference sequence). The V end was cut by 0 bases, the J end by 5 bases, with 9 bases between. The CDR3 runs to 14 residues. This CDR3 is CASSLARGLDTQYF. The CDR3 DNA reads TGTGCCAGCAGCTTAGCGCGAGGTCTAGATACGCAGTATTTT.

The chain combines TRBV29-1 with TRBJ2-2, with 9 bases identical to TRBD1. The CDR3 contains 14 residues. V lost 6 bases, J lost 1 base, and 3 bases stayed unmatched. Germline V CDR1 and CDR2: SQVTM, ANQGSEA. The CDR3 DNA follows: TGCAGCGTCGGGACAGGGCTGAACACCGGGGAGCTGTTTTTT. It yields the protein CSVGTGLNTGELFF.

This chain uses TRBV5-1 with TRBJ1-3; D remains ambiguous. This CDR3 contains 15 residues. Germline V lookup: CDR1 SGHRS, CDR2 YFSETQ. The V end was cut by 0 bases, the J end by 0 bases, with 7 bases between. Written as DNA, the CDR3 is TGCGCCAGCAGCTTGGACGGATTCTCTGGAAACACCATATATTTT. Amino acids: CASSLDGFSGNTIYF. The whole variable domain, filled in from reference TRBV5-1 and TRBJ1-3, reads KAGVTQTPRYLIKTRGQQVTLSCSPISGHRSVSWYQQTPGQGLQFLFEYFSETQRNKGNFPGRFSGRQFSNSRSEMNVSTLELGDSALYLCASSLDGFSGNTIYFGEGSWLTVV.

Ten or more counts support this clonotype. V usage is TRBV12-3 or TRBV12-4 and J usage is TRBJ2-1; TRBD2 agrees at 10 bases. This CDR3 is 17 amino acids long. J gave up 7 bases and V 5 bases, and 14 bases lay outside the gene matches. The CDR3 loop reads CASSLLTGTSVGNEQFF. Written as DNA, the CDR3 is TGTGCCAGCAGTCTTCTTACCGGGACTAGCGTGGGAAATGAGCAGTTCTTC.

In DNA form, the CDR3 reads TGTGCCAGCAGTTTAGGGCAAGAGACCCAGTACTTC. It is translated as CASSLGQETQYF. V usage is TRBV12-3 or TRBV12-4 and J usage is TRBJ2-5; D gene uncertain. This CDR3 has 12 amino acids. V was shortened by 1 base and J by 2 bases, with 2 bases between the two germline ends.

This clonotype was counted between two and nine times. In DNA form, the CDR3 reads TGCGCCAGCAGCCAAGACCACTTGTCCCAGTTCTTC. As protein: CASSQDHLSQFF. The chain recombines TRBV4-1 with TRBJ2-1; D remains unclear. Trimming pared 0 bases from V and 13 bases from J, leaving 10 bases between. In germline, CDR1 is MGHRA, CDR2 YSYEKL. The CDR3 covers 12 residues.

CDR3 protein: CSVEGRKDTQYF. The CDR3 DNA follows: TGCAGCGTTGAGGGCAGGAAAGATACGCAGTATTTT. The chain combines TRBV29-1 with TRBJ2-3; no definite D call. The CDR3 contains 12 residues. V was clipped by 3 bases and J by 5 bases, with 9 bases between them. The V gene's germline CDR1 is SQVTM and CDR2 ANQGSEA.